The clone carrying this T cell receptor beta chain occurred many times. The data are from a study of molecular identifiers for immune sequencing clone quantification. This CDR3 has 13 amino acids. Trimming took off 6 bases at V and 0 bases at J, with 7 bases between the two ends. The germline V gene has CDR1 MNHEY and CDR2 SMNVEV (reference sequence). TCRdb re-called the PCR reads with MiXCR, one entry per CDR3 protein. The table lists a few hundred thousand distinct CDR3 sequences, roughly a quarter of them singletons, with 0.65% to 0.75% in the top ten. The chain combines TRBV27 with TRBJ2-3; D is unresolved. Sequencing input: naive CD8+ T cells from blood, with Jurkat cell RNA spiked in. Subset indicated: FACS-sorted CD8+CD4-CCR7+CD45RA+ naive T cells. The clonotype comes from a human donor in good health. Some libraries in this study had Jurkat cell RNA spiked in. The CDR3 region has the DNA TGTGCCAGCAGCCGGTTTAGCACAGATACGCAGTATTTT. It is translated as CASSRFSTDTQYF.